This T cell receptor beta chain was observed in a study of OX40 agonist ivuxolimab in advanced cancers. General study results and limits: No antigen was identified for the clonally expanded peripheral T cells.

Sequenced by immunoSEQ multiplex PCR; TCRdb stores in-frame clones only, minus some. The table lists around 67,000 clones, roughly 80% of them singletons, with 1.2% in the top ten. This clone was detected once. Antigen: not known. One end of the junction is discordant with germline, which a read error may explain. The CDR3 spans 14 residues. Germline V gene sequence: CDR1 ENHRY, CDR2 SYGVKD. The clonotype originates from an adult with an advanced solid tumor such as melanoma, head and neck, liver or kidney cancer. The chain has TRBV10-3 and TRBJ1-5; a weak D match, TRBD1 (5 bases). Sequencing was performed on CD4+ or CD8+ T cells sorted from blood, taken in a trial of the OX40 agonist ivuxolimab. The CDR3 region has the DNA TGTGCCAGCAGTCCCGGAGGGGGCAATCAGCCCCAGCATTTT. Amino acid sequence: CASSPGGGNQPQHF.